This entry lists 4 T cell receptor beta chains sequenced from one sample in a study of chemoradiotherapy in HPV16-positive cancers. Profiling relied on immunoSEQ multiplex PCR, and the TCRdb table lists in-frame clones only, not all of them. The sample shows 23,000 or so clones, more than 75% of them seen only once. The sequencing used blood, collected from a patient who underwent chemoradiotherapy. The receptor source for this set is a human donor with HPV-associated anogenital cancer.

This clone rates as medium-sized. The genes are TRBV15 and TRBJ1-3; D uncertain. CDR1 and CDR2 from the germline V gene are LNHNV and YYDKDF (reference sequence). V was trimmed by 5 bases and J by 0 bases, leaving 14 bases between them. The length of the CDR3 is 16 residues. The chain's CDR3 is CATSVGREHSGNTIYF. CDR3 coding DNA: TGTGCCACCAGCGTGGGGAGGGAGCACTCTGGAAACACCATATATTTT.

The chain joins TRBV27 to TRBJ1-2; D remains unclear. The germline V gene has CDR1 MNHEY and CDR2 SMNVEV (reference sequence). The CDR3 is 16 residues long. Between the trimmed V and J ends, which lost 10 bases and 0 bases, there was a span of 21 bases. The CDR3 region is CATTPLGVGPNYGYTF. In DNA form, the CDR3 reads TGTGCCACGACGCCCCTCGGGGTGGGTCCTAACTATGGCTACACCTTC.

The rearrangement uses TRBV18 and TRBJ1-2, with 8 bases that match TRBD1. V dropped 6 bases and J dropped 6; count of bases not matched to a gene: 6. The CDR3 runs to 13 residues. Germline CDR1 reads KGHSH; CDR2 reads LQKENI. The CDR3 DNA reads as TGTGCCAGCTCTTCGGACAGGGTAAATGGCTACACCTTC. Amino acids: CASSSDRVNGYTF.

This chain joins TRBV4-1 and TRBJ2-5; a possible D gene is TRBD2 (5 bases). The CDR3 spans 18 residues. Germline lookup yields CDR1 MGHRA and CDR2 YSYEKL. The ends were cut back, 3 bases at V and 3 bases at J, with 23 bases in the middle. This CDR3 is CASSQKLGRRRLKETQYF. In DNA, the CDR3 is TGCGCCAGCAGCCAGAAACTAGGTCGTAGGAGGCTAAAAGAGACCCAGTACTTC.